This T cell receptor (beta chain) derives from a study of blood T cell repertoires in COVID-19. The ends were cut back, 3 bases at V and 3 bases at J, with 14 bases in the middle. The germline V gene has CDR1 KGHDR and CDR2 SFDVKD. This CDR3 is built from 16 residues. TCRdb keeps only in-frame clones here, not all; method: immunoSEQ multiplex PCR. The sample shows 150,000 to 200,000 clones, roughly 90% of them seen only once. Specimen: peripheral blood. The chain has TRBV24-1 and TRBJ1-3; D is possibly TRBD1 (5 bases). This TCR derives from a man aged 55 to 70 with acute or convalescent COVID-19. The CDR3 nucleotides are TGTGCCACCAGTGATCCCTCCGGGAGGGGTGGAAACACCATATATTTT. It encodes CATSDPSGRGGNTIYF.